Below are 22 T cell receptor beta chains sequenced from a single sample in a study of blood T cell repertoires in COVID-19. Libraries were prepared by immunoSEQ multiplex PCR; TCRdb keeps only in-frame clonotypes and omits some of them. The data show under 200,000 clones, 88% seen once. Sequencing input: peripheral blood. Source of these receptors: a man between 35 and 55 years old with active or convalescent COVID-19.

The CDR3 is CASSLNRGRVYGYTF. CDR3 sequence (DNA): TGTGCCAGCAGTTTAAACAGGGGGCGGGTCTATGGCTACACCTTC. This chain connects TRBV28 to TRBJ1-2, with 9 nucleotides matching TRBD1. This CDR3 spans 15 amino acids. The V gene's germline CDR1 is MDHEN and CDR2 SYDVKM. Trimming took 2 bases from V and 4 from J; bases not matched to a gene: 5.

This clone was found once. This chain uses TRBV19 with TRBJ1-1; D ambiguous. In germline, CDR1 is LNHDA, CDR2 SQIVND (reference sequence). There are 14 residues in the CDR3. V was cut by 6 bases and J by 2 bases, with 13 bases left in between. CDR3 sequence reads: CASSEGGRNTEAFF. In DNA, the CDR3 is TGTGCCAGTAGCGAAGGAGGTAGAAACACTGAAGCTTTCTTT. The full variable domain, rest sourced from reference TRBV19 and TRBJ1-1, is DGGITQSPKYLFRKEGQNVTLSCEQNLNHDAMYWYRQDPGQGLRLIYYSQIVNDFQKGDIAEGYSVSREKKESFPLTVTSAQKNPTAFYLCASSEGGRNTEAFFGQGTRLTVV.

V gene TRBV12-3 or TRBV12-4 combines with J gene TRBJ1-1; D ambiguous. The CDR3 is 13 amino acids. Trimming removed 7 bases at V and 1 base at J, with 10 bases between. The CDR3 DNA reads TGTGCCAGCAAAACATACCCGAACACTGAAGCTTTCTTT. Protein: CASKTYPNTEAFF.

The J gene is TRBJ1-5, the V gene TRBV24-1; tentative D call: TRBD1 (5 bases). The CDR3 sequence is 14 residues long. Trimming shortened V by 3 bases and J by 7 bases, and 12 bases separated the two germline ends. Germline V lookup: CDR1 KGHDR, CDR2 SFDVKD. CDR3 amino acids: CATSDKGAWQPQHF. Here the CDR3 DNA reads TGTGCCACCAGTGATAAAGGGGCCTGGCAGCCCCAGCATTTT.

This clone was picked up a small number of times. The chain combines TRBV29-1 with TRBJ2-7; TRBD1 matches 8 bases. V lost 0 bases to trimming and J lost 1 base; unmatched junction nucleotides: 5. This CDR3 spans 15 amino acids. CDR1 and CDR2 from the germline V gene are SQVTM and ANQGSEA. The CDR3 loop reads CSVEDIGQGSYEQYF. The CDR3 DNA follows: TGCAGCGTTGAAGATATTGGACAGGGATCCTACGAGCAGTACTTC.

The rearrangement uses TRBV12-3 or TRBV12-4 and TRBJ1-2; TRBD1 is a possible D gene (5 bases). The V gene lost 6 bases and the J gene lost 4 bases, with 12 bases spanning the gap. The CDR3 contains 13 residues. This chain's CDR3 is CASRSREGYGYTF. CDR3 DNA: TGTGCCAGCAGAAGCAGGGAGGGCTATGGCTACACCTTC.

The V call is TRBV10-3, the J call TRBJ2-3; D is unclear. V lost 6 bases, J lost 6 bases, and 19 bases lay in between. This CDR3 has 15 amino acids. Germline CDR1 reads ENHRY; CDR2 reads SYGVKD. The CDR3 sequence is CAIREQNPGADTQYF. The DNA of the CDR3 is TGTGCCATCAGGGAGCAAAATCCAGGTGCCGATACGCAGTATTTT.

CDR3 bases: TGTGCCAGCAGCCGGGACAGAGCTGGCACCGGGGAGCTGTTTTTT. The encoded protein is CASSRDRAGTGELFF. The genes are TRBV7-6 and TRBJ2-2; TRBD1 agrees at 7 bases. Germline loops: CDR1 SGHVS, CDR2 FNYEAQ. Trimming at V came to 5 bases and at J to 4 bases, leaving 7 bases not matched to a gene. The length of the CDR3 is 15 residues.

CDR3 in DNA: TGTGCCAGCAGCTTGAGCAACACTGAAGCTTTCTTT. This sequence encodes CASSLSNTEAFF. This rearrangement joins TRBV5-6 to TRBJ1-1; D is uncertain. The CDR3 loop spans 12 amino acids. Trimming left V 1 base short and J 2 bases short, with 3 bases between. Germline V gene lookup returns CDR1 SGHDT and CDR2 YYEEEE.

The gene calls are TRBV6-2 or TRBV6-3 and TRBJ2-1, with 8 bases fitting TRBD2. Germline assignment: CDR1 MNHEY and CDR2 SVGEGT. J lost 4 bases, V lost 4 bases, and 6 bases had no gene match. The CDR3 runs to 15 residues. DNA for the CDR3: TGTGCCAGCAGTTTAGCGGGGACAATGTACAATGAGCAGTTCTTC. Amino acid sequence: CASSLAGTMYNEQFF.

This clone came up a few times. The V and J genes are TRBV19 and TRBJ1-3; TRBD1 is a possible D gene (6 bases). CDR1 and CDR2 (germline): LNHDA, SQIVND (reference sequence). V was trimmed by 5 bases and J by 3 bases, leaving 14 bases between them. The CDR3 sequence is 15 residues long. Here the CDR3 reads CASSPPGGVGNTIYF. The DNA for the CDR3 is TGTGCCAGTAGTCCCCCGGGGGGCGTTGGAAACACCATATATTTT. The whole variable domain, filled in from reference TRBV19 and TRBJ1-3, reads DGGITQSPKYLFRKEGQNVTLSCEQNLNHDAMYWYRQDPGQGLRLIYYSQIVNDFQKGDIAEGYSVSREKKESFPLTVTSAQKNPTAFYLCASSPPGGVGNTIYFGEGSWLTVV.

The chain uses TRBV29-1 and TRBJ1-1; D ambiguous. The CDR3 consists of 15 residues. In germline, CDR1 is SQVTM, CDR2 ANQGSEA. With 5 bases removed from V and 1 base from J, the gap between germline ends came to 17 bases. CDR3 nucleotides: TGCAGCGTTCGCTCGGGGTGGGTTGGGAACACTGAAGCTTTCTTT. It codes for CSVRSGWVGNTEAFF.

The genes are TRBV27 and TRBJ2-3; 7 bases align to TRBD1. V lost 3 bases and J lost 2; bases outside the gene matches: 2. Germline assignment: CDR1 MNHEY and CDR2 SMNVEV (reference sequence). This CDR3 has 14 residues. This CDR3 is CASSLGTVTDTQYF. CDR3 DNA sequence: TGTGCCAGCAGTTTGGGGACAGTCACAGATACGCAGTATTTT.

V gene TRBV12-5 combines with J gene TRBJ1-3; D remains unclear. The V end lost 0 bases, the J end lost 9 bases, and 9 bases lay between the germline ends. This CDR3 has 13 residues. From germline, CDR1 is LGHNT and CDR2 FRNRAP. The DNA for the CDR3 is TGTGCTAGTGGTTTGGTCGCCGGAGGCACCATATATTTT. It encodes CASGLVAGGTIYF.

The J gene is TRBJ2-1, the V gene TRBV3-1 (or the pseudogene TRBV3-2), with 7 bases matching TRBD1. The V and J ends lost 2 bases and 7 bases, in that order; junction bases with no gene match: 5. The V gene's germline CDR1 is LGHDT and CDR2 YNNKEL (reference sequence). This CDR3 spans 14 amino acids. CDR3 sequence: CASSQLGGGNEQFF. The CDR3 DNA reads as TGTGCCAGCAGCCAACTAGGGGGCGGGAATGAGCAGTTCTTC.

This clone appeared a single time. J is TRBJ2-3 and V is TRBV9; TRBD2 matches at 9 bases. CDR1 SGDLS and CDR2 YYNGEE come from the germline V gene. The CDR3 has 20 amino acids. With 4 bases clipped from V and 4 bases from J, the junction kept 22 bases outside the gene matches. Here the CDR3 reads CASSPQRGGGALLVPDTQYF. The CDR3 DNA reads TGTGCCAGCAGCCCCCAGAGGGGCGGGGGGGCCTTACTAGTGCCAGATACGCAGTATTTT.

This clone was recorded once. The CDR3 DNA reads as TGTGCCAGCAGCCCGGGACAAATGAACACTGAAGCTTTCTTT. Translation gives CASSPGQMNTEAFF. The gene calls are TRBV11-3 and TRBJ1-1; the D gene is possibly TRBD1 (6 bases). In germline, CDR1 is SGHNT, CDR2 YENEEA. CDR3 length: 14 amino acids. The V end was cut by 5 bases, the J end by 0 bases, with 10 bases between.

This chain joins TRBV10-3 and TRBJ2-1, with a tentative D call TRBD2 (5 bases). Trimming removed 6 bases at V and 0 bases at J, with 12 bases between. CDR3 length equals 15 residues. The V gene's germline CDR1 is ENHRY and CDR2 SYGVKD. The CDR3 DNA reads as TGTGCCATCAGGAGGGCGGTTAGCTCCTACAATGAGCAGTTCTTC. Protein sequence: CAIRRAVSSYNEQFF.

This sequence joins TRBV19 and TRBJ1-1; 8 positions agree with TRBD1. The J segment lost 5 bases and the V segment lost 5 bases, leaving 10 bases of the junction unmatched. The germline CDR1 and CDR2 sequences are LNHDA and SQIVND (reference sequence). CDR3 size: 15 residues. The CDR3 sequence is CASSPEGQVLTEAFF. The CDR3 bases are TGTGCCAGTAGTCCCGAGGGACAGGTGTTGACTGAAGCTTTCTTT.

This clone has a single count. The chain combines TRBV28 with TRBJ1-4; D ambiguous. Germline V gene sequence: CDR1 MDHEN, CDR2 SYDVKM. V dropped 6 bases and J dropped 4 bases, with 12 bases sitting between them. There are 14 residues in the CDR3. CDR3 nucleotides: TGTGCCAGCAGCTACAGAGATATTAATGAAAAACTGTTTTTT. Translating it yields CASSYRDINEKLFF. Filled out from reference TRBV28 and TRBJ1-4, the complete variable domain reads DVKVTQSSRYLVKRTGEKVFLECVQDMDHENMFWYRQDPGLGLRLIYFSYDVKMKEKGDIPEGYSVSREKKERFSLILESASTNQTSMYLCASSYRDINEKLFFGSGTQLSVL.

The chain carries TRBV7-9 and TRBJ1-4; a weak D match, TRBD1 (5 bases). This CDR3 comprises 15 residues. V lost 1 base to trimming and J lost 0 bases, with 6 bases between them. The germline V gene has CDR1 SEHNR and CDR2 FQNEAQ (reference sequence). In DNA form, the CDR3 reads TGTGCCAGCAGCTTAGTGACAGCAACTAATGAAAAACTGTTTTTT. This codes for CASSLVTATNEKLFF. Based on the CDR3 plus reference TRBV7-9 and TRBJ1-4, the full variable domain is DTGVSQNPRHKITKRGQNVTFRCDPISEHNRLYWYRQTLGQGPEFLTYFQNEAQLEKSRLLSDRFSAERPKGSFSTLEIQRTEQGDSAMYLCASSLVTATNEKLFFGSGTQLSVL.

The chain combines TRBV5-1 with TRBJ2-5; TRBD1 is a possible D gene (6 bases). V was clipped by 4 bases and J by 1 base, with 8 bases between them. Germline V gene sequence: CDR1 SGHRS, CDR2 YFSETQ. The CDR3 extends over 13 amino acids. The CDR3 region is CASSTDSQETQYF. The CDR3 nucleotides read TGCGCCAGCAGCACGGACAGCCAAGAGACCCAGTACTTC. Using reference TRBV5-1 and TRBJ2-5 for the parts outside the CDR3, the full variable domain is KAGVTQTPRYLIKTRGQQVTLSCSPISGHRSVSWYQQTPGQGLQFLFEYFSETQRNKGNFPGRFSGRQFSNSRSEMNVSTLELGDSALYLCASSTDSQETQYFGPGTRLLVL.